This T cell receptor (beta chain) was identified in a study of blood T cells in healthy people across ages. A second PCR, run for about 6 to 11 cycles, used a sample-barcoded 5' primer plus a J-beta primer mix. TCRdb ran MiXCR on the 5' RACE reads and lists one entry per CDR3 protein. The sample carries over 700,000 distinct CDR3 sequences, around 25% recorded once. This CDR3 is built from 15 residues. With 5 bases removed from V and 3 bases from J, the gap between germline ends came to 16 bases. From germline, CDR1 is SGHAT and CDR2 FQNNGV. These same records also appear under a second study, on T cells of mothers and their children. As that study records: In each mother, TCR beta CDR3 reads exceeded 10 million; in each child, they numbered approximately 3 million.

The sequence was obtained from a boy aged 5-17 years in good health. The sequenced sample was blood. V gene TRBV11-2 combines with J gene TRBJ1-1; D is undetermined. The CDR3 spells CASSPVSLGYTEAFF. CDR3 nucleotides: TGTGCCAGCAGCCCGGTTAGTCTGGGATACACTGAAGCTTTCTTT. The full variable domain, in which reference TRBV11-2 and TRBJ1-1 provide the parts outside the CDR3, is EAGVAQSPRYKIIEKRQSVAFWCNPISGHATLYWYQQILGQGPKLLIQFQNNGVVDDSQLPKDRFSAERLKGVDSTLKIQPAKLEDSAVYLCASSPVSLGYTEAFFGQGTRLTVV.